The 11 T cell receptor beta chains given below trace back to one sample, sequenced in a study of blood T cell repertoires in COVID-19. Profiled with immunoSEQ multiplex PCR; TCRdb holds only in-frame clones, not every one. The table has about 310,000 clones, 85% seen once. Source material: PBMCs or T cells enriched from blood (not recorded which). The receptors were gathered from a woman between 25 and 40 years old who had been exposed to COVID-19.

The chain joins TRBV28 to TRBJ1-2; D may be TRBD1 (5 bases). The V and J ends lost 6 bases and 0 bases respectively, with 14 bases between them. Germline CDR1 MDHEN, CDR2 SYDVKM. This CDR3 region has 15 residues. The CDR3: CASSSGQPTNYGYTF. The CDR3 DNA is TGTGCCAGCAGCTCAGGACAACCTACTAACTATGGCTACACCTTC.

The rearrangement joins TRBV19 to TRBJ1-2, with 8 bases identical to TRBD1. V lost 3 bases and J lost 0; bases outside the gene matches: 9. CDR1 is LNHDA and CDR2 is SQIVND in the germline V gene (reference sequence). The CDR3 length is 17 residues. The CDR3 reads CASSIPLTGEANYGYTF. CDR3 coding DNA: TGTGCCAGTAGTATTCCCCTGACAGGGGAGGCTAACTATGGCTACACCTTC. The whole variable domain, filled in from reference TRBV19 and TRBJ1-2, reads DGGITQSPKYLFRKEGQNVTLSCEQNLNHDAMYWYRQDPGQGLRLIYYSQIVNDFQKGDIAEGYSVSREKKESFPLTVTSAQKNPTAFYLCASSIPLTGEANYGYTFGSGTRLTVV.

The chain has TRBV28 and TRBJ2-7, with D perhaps matching TRBD2 (7 bases). Germline CDR1 is MDHEN and CDR2 is SYDVKM. V lost 6 bases and J lost 8, with 20 bases in between. The CDR3 covers 14 residues. The DNA for the CDR3 is TGTGCCAGCAGGGTCTCGGGGGGCCAAATCAAGCAGTACTTC. Its protein is CASRVSGGQIKQYF.

V usage is TRBV3-1 (or the pseudogene TRBV3-2) and J usage is TRBJ2-7, with 8 bases lining up with TRBD2. This CDR3 is built from 18 residues. Germline V gene lookup returns CDR1 LGHDT and CDR2 YNNKEL (reference sequence). Unmatched junction bases numbered 12, after V lost 0 bases and J lost 2 bases. The CDR3: CASSQDMVQRGPPYEQYF. The CDR3 DNA reads as TGTGCCAGCAGCCAAGACATGGTCCAGCGGGGGCCCCCCTACGAGCAGTACTTC.

In its sample, this clone was seen once. This chain connects TRBV28 to TRBJ2-7, with a possible D match to TRBD2 (5 bases). Germline CDR1 and CDR2: MDHEN and SYDVKM. Trimming stripped 1 base from V and 5 bases from J, with 12 bases between. The CDR3 length is 14 residues. Written as DNA, the CDR3 is TGTGCCAGCAGTTTATCGGGGTTGCACGACGAGCAGTACTTC. Its translation is CASSLSGLHDEQYF.

The gene calls are TRBV2 and TRBJ1-3, with 8 positions matching TRBD1. Looked up from germline, CDR1 is SNHLY and CDR2 is FYNNEI. The CDR3 runs to 15 residues. The junction had 9 bases not matched to a gene; V was cut back by 4 bases and J by 7 bases. The CDR3: CASSVAGGSWNTIYF. As DNA, the CDR3 is TGTGCCAGCAGTGTGGCAGGGGGCAGCTGGAACACCATATATTTT.

This chain links TRBV4-1 with TRBJ1-5; 9 nucleotides line up with TRBD1. CDR3 size: 14 residues. V lost 0 bases and J lost 11; bases outside the gene matches: 5. From germline, CDR1 is MGHRA and CDR2 YSYEKL. The CDR3 DNA follows: TGCGCCAGCAGCCAAGAGGACAGGGGACGGTCCCAGCATTTT. The encoded protein is CASSQEDRGRSQHF.

This chain joins TRBV12-3 or TRBV12-4 and TRBJ1-2; 7 bases are shared with TRBD1. The CDR3 totals 13 residues. Trimming cost V 7 bases and J 7 bases; bases outside gene matches: 9. The CDR3: CASTPVDRAGYTF. The DNA of the CDR3 is TGTGCCAGCACCCCGGTTGACAGGGCTGGCTACACCTTC.

V usage is TRBV7-2 and J usage is TRBJ2-5; possible D gene TRBD2, 5 bases. The CDR3 has 16 amino acids. CDR1 is SGHTA, CDR2 FQGNSA, per germline. V was shortened by 5 bases and J by 2 bases, with 18 bases between the two germline ends. Here the CDR3 DNA reads TGTGCCAGCAGCACCTGGCTTTCGGGGAAACAAGAGACCCAGTACTTC. Translated, it gives CASSTWLSGKQETQYF.

This chain uses TRBV27 with TRBJ1-4, with unresolved D. V was shortened by 5 bases and J by 0 bases, with 7 bases between the two germline ends. This CDR3 is 14 amino acids long. From germline, CDR1 is MNHEY and CDR2 SMNVEV (reference sequence). The CDR3 spells CASSLESTNEKLFF. The CDR3 bases are TGTGCCAGCAGTCTAGAATCAACTAATGAAAAACTGTTTTTT. The variable domain in full, completed from reference TRBV27 and TRBJ1-4, reads EAQVTQNPRYLITVTGKKLTVTCSQNMNHEYMSWYRQDPGLGLRQIYYSMNVEVTDKGDVPEGYKVSRKEKRNFPLILESPSPNQTSLYFCASSLESTNEKLFFGSGTQLSVL.

The chain is built from TRBV10-3 and TRBJ1-1; 7 positions match TRBD1. The CDR3 runs to 13 residues. Germline CDR1 is ENHRY and CDR2 is SYGVKD. V gave up 4 bases and J gave up 1 base; unmatched junction bases: 0. In DNA, the CDR3 is TGTGCCATCAGTGGACAGGGGAACACTGAAGCTTTCTTT. Amino acid sequence: CAISGQGNTEAFF.